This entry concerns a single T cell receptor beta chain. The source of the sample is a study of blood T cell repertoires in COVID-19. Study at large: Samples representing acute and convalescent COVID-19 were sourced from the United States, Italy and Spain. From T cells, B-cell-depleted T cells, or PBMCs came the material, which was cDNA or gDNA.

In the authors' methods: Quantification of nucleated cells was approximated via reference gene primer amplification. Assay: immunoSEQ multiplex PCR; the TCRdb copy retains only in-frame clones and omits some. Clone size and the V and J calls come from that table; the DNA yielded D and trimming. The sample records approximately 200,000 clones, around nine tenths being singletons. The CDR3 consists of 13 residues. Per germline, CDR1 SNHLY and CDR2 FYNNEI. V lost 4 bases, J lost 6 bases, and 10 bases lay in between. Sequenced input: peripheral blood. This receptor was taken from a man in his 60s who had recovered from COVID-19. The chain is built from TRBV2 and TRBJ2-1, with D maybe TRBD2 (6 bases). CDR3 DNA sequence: TGTGCCAGCAGTGCCGGGACTGGCAATGAGCAGTTCTTC. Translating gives CASSAGTGNEQFF.